A single count supports the clone carrying this T cell receptor beta chain. Its antigen is not known. When replicate PCRs were run on sorted subsets, they used 200 ng DNA, roughly 30,000 T cell genomes. Assay used: immunoSEQ multiplex PCR; TCRdb lists only in-frame clones, some missing. The sample lists some 1 million clones; about 80% were seen once. This sample is part of a study of shared clonotypes between healthy human individuals. Regarding the study as a whole: Naive subsets, compared against memory subsets, generally had larger estimated richness values. Tissues were not sampled, only blood, and their repertoires likely differ.

The clonotype originates from a man between 18 and 29 years old in good health. Sequencing was carried out using memory CD4+ T cells sorted from blood. Regarding subset: CD45RA-negative fraction.

The CDR3 coding sequence is TGTGCCAGCAGCTTAGAGAAGGCCGGGTACAATGAGCAGTTCTTC. Its translation: CASSLEKAGYNEQFF. The V call is TRBV7-2, the J call TRBJ2-1; D is undetermined. The length of the CDR3 is 15 residues. V was trimmed by 1 base and J by 4 bases, leaving 11 bases between them. In germline, CDR1 is SGHTA, CDR2 FQGNSA.